The clone carrying this TCR beta chain appeared a single time. Its antigen remains unknown. Treatment defined: oral pan-JAK inhibitor, 5-10 mg twice daily. Once RNA had been extracted, it was reverse transcribed into cDNA to act as the sequencing template. TCRdb's copy holds only in-frame clones and misses some; the assay was immunoSEQ multiplex PCR. The sample shows more than 110,000 clones, 45% to 65% of them seen only once. The CDR3 runs to 14 residues. After removal of 4 bases from V and 5 bases from J, the junction contained 3 bases not matched to a gene. Per the germline V gene, CDR1 is SEHNR and CDR2 is FQNEAQ (reference sequence). This entry belongs to a study of CD8+ T cells in alopecia areata. Regarding the study as a whole: Many expanded lesional clones stayed in scalp and blood while on tofacitinib.

The sequences come from CD8+ T cells sorted from blood, collected at week 4, from a patient treated with tofacitinib. The J gene is TRBJ2-5, the V gene TRBV7-9, with 11 bases lining up with TRBD1. This clonotype was obtained from a human donor with alopecia areata. CDR3 nucleotides: TGTGCCAGCAGCTGGACAGGGGGCGGTGAGACCCAGTACTTC. It encodes CASSWTGGGETQYF.